Given below is one T cell receptor beta chain in context. The antigen is undetermined. This sample was included in a study of T-cell reconstitution after alpha-beta-depleted transplantation in children. Unique molecular identifiers were incorporated when the TCRbeta library was constructed. TCRdb used MiXCR to reprocess the PCR reads, holding one entry per CDR3 protein. The repertoire holds around 300,000 distinct CDR3 sequences, with roughly 7.8% as singletons. Germline V gene sequence: CDR1 SGHAT, CDR2 FQNNGV. The CDR3 contains 14 residues. Deletions cut 5 bases from V and 6 bases from J, with 16 bases between. Whole-study results and caveats: At the one-year point after transplant, T-cell counts and TCRbeta diversity were found to come mostly from T cells that had been newly produced. Expanded clones from the graft, numbering several hundred, reportedly supplied alpha-beta T cells about two months after transplant. Several patients had high TCRbeta diversity at day 60; it came from surviving recipient T cells and thymic progenitors.

Sequencing was performed on peripheral blood, taken 360 days after TCRalphabeta/CD19-depleted stem cell transplant. The sequence was collected from a female patient aged 2-15 years who had a stem cell transplant for Fanconi anemia, so the T cells may come from the graft donor. The chain has TRBV11-2 and TRBJ2-5, with D possibly being TRBD1 (5 bases). For the CDR3, the DNA is TGTGCCAGCAGCGACACCAGGGCAGGGCAGACCCAGTACTTC. Translating gives CASSDTRAGQTQYF.